What follows are 27 T cell receptor beta chains derived from one specimen sequenced in a study of CD8+CD57+ T cells in acquired aplastic anemia. CDR3 and TCR beta VDJ profiling relied on a genomic DNA template. TCRdb processed the reads anew with MiXCR; each CDR3 protein has one entry. The sample gives 150,000 to 200,000 distinct CDR3 sequences, around 60% of which show up once; roughly 42% is in the top ten. Patients included in sequencing had previously demonstrated CD8+CD57+ cell expansion by flow cytometry. The sample comprised sorted CD4+, CD8+, or CD8+CD57+ T cells (not recorded which) from PBMCs. The receptors come from a human donor with aplastic anemia.

The chain is built from TRBV10-3 and TRBJ1-1; D is uncertain. V lost 5 bases, J lost 5 bases, and 12 bases lay in between. Germline CDR1 and CDR2: ENHRY and SYGVKD. This CDR3 is built from 13 residues. This CDR3 is CAISWGERTEAFF. DNA of the CDR3: TGTGCCATCAGTTGGGGAGAGAGGACTGAAGCTTTCTTT.

This clonotype was recorded once. The V call is TRBV20-1, the J call TRBJ2-1; TRBD2 matches 7 bases. The germline gives CDR1 DFQATT, CDR2 SNEGSKA (reference sequence). The CDR3 consists of 14 residues. Unmatched junction bases numbered 14, after V lost 6 bases and J lost 9 bases. The CDR3 here is CSAILAKHQGEQFF. DNA for the CDR3: TGCAGTGCCATACTAGCGAAGCATCAGGGTGAGCAGTTCTTC.

The V gene is TRBV7-9, the J gene TRBJ2-5; TRBD2 is a possible D gene (6 bases). The CDR3 extends over 14 amino acids. Germline V gene lookup returns CDR1 SEHNR and CDR2 FQNEAQ (reference sequence). The germline V and J ends were trimmed by 1 base and 3 bases, with 9 bases remaining between them. The CDR3 DNA is TGTGCCAGCAGCTTAGTGCGGGGTGAAGAGACCCAGTACTTC. It codes for CASSLVRGEETQYF. Full variable domain (missing parts from reference TRBV7-9 and TRBJ2-5): DTGVSQNPRHKITKRGQNVTFRCDPISEHNRLYWYRQTLGQGPEFLTYFQNEAQLEKSRLLSDRFSAERPKGSFSTLEIQRTEQGDSAMYLCASSLVRGEETQYFGPGTRLLVL.

Here the CDR3 DNA reads TGCGCCAGCAGCTTGGTGGTAGCGGGAGAGGGGACCCAGTACTTC. Protein: CASSLVVAGEGTQYF. The V call is TRBV5-1, the J call TRBJ2-5; 9 bases match TRBD2. CDR1 and CDR2 from the germline V gene are SGHRS and YFSETQ. CDR3 length: 15 amino acids. V dropped 0 bases and J dropped 7; count of bases not matched to a gene: 7.

The CDR3 DNA reads as TGCGCCAGCAGCTTGGTGTTGCAGAGGGACAATGAGCAGTATTTT. It yields the protein CASSLVLQRDNEQYF. This chain connects TRBV5-1 to TRBJ2-3, with D maybe TRBD1 (6 bases). This CDR3 region has 15 residues. The germline CDR1 and CDR2 sequences are SGHRS and YFSETQ. Trimming took off 0 bases at V and 11 bases at J, with 19 bases between the two ends.

In this sample, this clonotype turned up many times. V gene TRBV5-6 combines with J gene TRBJ1-1; TRBD1 matches at 8 bases. The V gene end was trimmed by 3 bases and the J gene end by 1 base; junction bases not matched to a gene: 2. Germline lookup yields CDR1 SGHDT and CDR2 YYEEEE. This CDR3 has 14 amino acids. The CDR3 loop reads CASSWTGWNTEAFF. Here the CDR3 DNA reads TGTGCCAGCAGCTGGACAGGGTGGAACACTGAAGCTTTCTTT. Full variable domain (outside the CDR3, taken from reference TRBV5-6 and TRBJ1-1): DAGVTQSPTHLIKTRGQQVTLRCSPKSGHDTVSWYQQALGQGPQFIFQYYEEEERQRGNFPDRFSGHQFPNYSSELNVNALLLGDSALYLCASSWTGWNTEAFFGQGTRLTVV.

The sample holds a few counts of this clonotype. J is TRBJ1-1 and V is TRBV4-1, with 7 nucleotides matching TRBD1. The germline V gene has CDR1 MGHRA and CDR2 YSYEKL. V lost 6 bases to trimming and J lost 0 bases; unmatched junction nucleotides: 22. The CDR3 runs 20 residues. As DNA, the CDR3 is TGCGCCAGCAGTCGAATTCCTGGGACAGCTGGGGGAGACATGAACACTGAAGCTTTCTTT. Translation gives CASSRIPGTAGGDMNTEAFF.

This rearrangement joins TRBV7-2 to TRBJ2-7, with D perhaps TRBD2 (7 bases). Germline-derived CDR1 and CDR2 are SGHTA and FQGNSA. V was pared by 0 bases and J by 4 bases, with 13 bases between. This CDR3 has 15 amino acids. This CDR3 reads CASSLAGASGYEQYF. In DNA form, the CDR3 reads TGTGCCAGCAGCTTAGCGGGGGCTAGCGGATACGAGCAGTACTTC.

V is TRBV7-8 and J is TRBJ1-6, with D unresolved. The ends were cut back, 3 bases at V and 10 bases at J, with 13 bases in the middle. The CDR3 is 14 residues long. Germline loops: CDR1 SGHVS, CDR2 FQNEAQ. This CDR3 is CASSLDLFRSPLHF. In DNA form, the CDR3 reads TGTGCCAGCAGCTTGGACCTCTTCCGGTCACCCCTCCACTTT.

The chain joins TRBV7-9 to TRBJ1-1; D unresolved. This CDR3 region has 16 residues. V was pared by 7 bases and J by 1 base, with 19 bases between. Per germline, CDR1 SEHNR and CDR2 FQNEAQ (reference sequence). CDR3 protein: CASTPVMADRNTEAFF. CDR3 bases: TGTGCCAGCACCCCCGTTATGGCGGATCGGAACACTGAAGCTTTCTTT.

The genes are TRBV2 and TRBJ1-4, with 10 positions matching TRBD1. Germline V CDR1 and CDR2: SNHLY, FYNNEI. With 4 bases clipped from V and 6 bases from J, the junction kept 5 bases outside the gene matches. CDR3 size: 15 residues. The CDR3: CASSGDRGLDEKLFF. CDR3 DNA sequence: TGTGCCAGCAGTGGAGACAGGGGGCTTGATGAAAAACTGTTTTTT.

The table lists this clonotype with a few counts. CDR3 protein: CASSVNRDTEAFF. For the CDR3, the DNA is TGTGCCAGCAGTGTAAACCGGGACACTGAAGCTTTCTTT. The gene calls are TRBV2 and TRBJ1-1; D not certain. From germline, CDR1 is SNHLY and CDR2 FYNNEI. Trimming removed 4 bases at V and 3 bases at J, with 9 bases between. The CDR3 length is 13 residues. Drawing the rest from reference TRBV2 and TRBJ1-1, the complete variable domain is EPEVTQTPSHQVTQMGQEVILRCVPISNHLYFYWYRQILGQKVEFLVSFYNNEISEKSEIFDDQFSVERPDGSNFTLKIRSTKLEDSAMYFCASSVNRDTEAFFGQGTRLTVV.

A word on this clonotype: This may arise from a read error, as a much more abundant clone is one base away. CDR3 residues: CASSLSGVASGQYF. The CDR3 DNA reads TGTGCCAGCAGCTTATCCGGGGTAGCGTCCGGGCAGTACTTC. J is TRBJ2-7 and V is TRBV7-6; maybe TRBD2 (5 bases). Looked up from germline, CDR1 is SGHVS and CDR2 is FNYEAQ. The CDR3 totals 14 residues. Trimming removed 2 bases at V and 9 bases at J, with 17 bases between.

This clonotype was counted many times. The V gene is TRBV6-5, the J gene TRBJ2-1, with unresolved D. V was pared by 5 bases and J by 0 bases, with 17 bases between. Germline-derived CDR1 and CDR2 are MNHEY and SVGAGI. The CDR3 is 17 amino acids. Here the CDR3 reads CASSQPPGSRSYNEQFF. The CDR3 bases are TGTGCCAGCAGTCAACCCCCGGGTTCCCGCTCCTACAATGAGCAGTTCTTC.

This clonotype was counted only a few times. The chain recombines TRBV7-9 with TRBJ2-7, with 8 bases identical to TRBD1. Trimming at V came to 2 bases and at J to 6 bases, leaving 6 bases not matched to a gene. Germline CDR1 and CDR2: SEHNR and FQNEAQ (reference sequence). The CDR3 is 14 amino acids. The CDR3 nucleotides are TGTGCCAGCAGCTTATCTAGGACAGGGCCCGAGCAGTACTTC. Translating gives CASSLSRTGPEQYF.

The chain employs TRBV7-6 and TRBJ2-7, with TRBD1 matching over 8 bases. V lost 5 bases, J lost 4 bases, and 7 bases stayed unmatched. The CDR3 sequence is 14 residues long. The germline gives CDR1 SGHVS, CDR2 FNYEAQ. The CDR3 DNA is TGTGCCAGCAGCCCGACAGGGGTCTTGTACGAGCAGTACTTC. It is translated as CASSPTGVLYEQYF.

This chain uses TRBV19 with TRBJ2-7, with D perhaps TRBD1 or TRBD2 (7 bases each). This CDR3 contains 17 residues. V dropped 5 bases and J dropped 2 bases, with 22 bases sitting between them. The germline CDR1 and CDR2 sequences are LNHDA and SQIVND (reference sequence). The CDR3 loop is CASSDYEQGTTTYEQYF. The CDR3 nucleotides are TGTGCCAGTAGTGATTATGAACAGGGGACTACAACCTACGAGCAGTACTTC.

Worth noting for this clonotype: It may be a read error: a sequence one base away is much more abundant. This sequence joins TRBV6-4 and TRBJ2-2, with D uncertain. Trimming removed 0 bases at V and 4 bases at J, with 12 bases between. CDR1 and CDR2 (germline): MRHNA, SNTAGT. The CDR3 is made up of 16 amino acids. CDR3 loop: CASSDSQFVVTGELFF. The DNA of the CDR3 is TGTGCCAGCAGTGACTCCCAGTTCGTAGTCACCGGGGAGCTGTTTTTT.

V and J are TRBV2 and TRBJ2-7; D remains unclear. This CDR3 is 14 amino acids long. Looked up from germline, CDR1 is SNHLY and CDR2 is FYNNEI. V lost 3 bases and J lost 0, with 9 bases in between. In DNA, the CDR3 is TGTGCCAGCAGTGACGTTTTAGTCTCCTACGAGCAGTACTTC. This sequence encodes CASSDVLVSYEQYF.

The V call is TRBV5-1, the J call TRBJ1-1; the D gene is possibly TRBD1 (5 bases). Trimming pared 4 bases from V and 1 base from J, leaving 11 bases between. CDR1 SGHRS and CDR2 YFSETQ come from the germline V gene. This CDR3 is built from 14 residues. Here the CDR3 DNA reads TGCGCCAGCAGCGTGGACATTAGGAACACTGAAGCTTTCTTT. It translates to CASSVDIRNTEAFF.

This clonotype showed up many times. V gene TRBV13 combines with J gene TRBJ2-1, with D tentatively TRBD2 (5 bases). Germline values: CDR1 PRHDT, CDR2 FYEKMQ (reference sequence). V was cut by 4 bases and J by 6 bases, with 7 bases left in between. The CDR3 is 12 residues long. The CDR3 DNA sequence: TGTGCCAGCAGCTCAGAGGGCAATGAGCAGTTCTTC. Its translation is CASSSEGNEQFF. Full variable domain (remainder filled in from reference TRBV13 and TRBJ2-1): AAGVIQSPRHLIKEKRETATLKCYPIPRHDTVYWYQQGPGQDPQFLISFYEKMQSDKGSIPDRFSAQQFSDYHSELNMSSLELGDSALYFCASSSEGNEQFFGPGTRLTVL.

The chain joins TRBV7-3 to TRBJ1-5; D remains ambiguous. The CDR3 consists of 13 residues. V lost 1 base to trimming and J lost 11 bases, with 12 bases between them. The germline V gene encodes CDR1 SGHTA and CDR2 FQGTGA. The CDR3 loop reads CASSLIPGMSQHF. CDR3 DNA sequence: TGTGCCAGCAGCTTAATTCCGGGAATGTCCCAGCATTTT.

The rearrangement links TRBV7-2 to TRBJ1-4; unclear D gene. The CDR3 has 13 residues. In germline, CDR1 is SGHTA, CDR2 FQGNSA. V lost 2 bases to trimming and J lost 6 bases, with 7 bases between them. The CDR3 coding sequence is TGTGCCAGCAGCTTAAGGACGGATGAAAAACTGTTTTTT. This codes for CASSLRTDEKLFF.

The table lists this clonotype with many counts. This rearrangement joins TRBV29-1 to TRBJ2-7, with 10 bases lining up with TRBD1. J was trimmed by 1 base and V by 6 bases; bases with no gene match: 6. Germline CDR1 SQVTM, CDR2 ANQGSEA. The CDR3 totals 14 residues. The CDR3 DNA is TGCAGCGTGCGACAGGGGGCGCGGTCCTACGAGCAGTACTTC. This sequence encodes CSVRQGARSYEQYF.

The chain links TRBV2 to TRBJ1-2, with D tentatively TRBD1 (5 bases). Trimming cost V 0 bases and J 7 bases, with 12 bases left between them. CDR1 is SNHLY and CDR2 is FYNNEI in the germline V gene. CDR3 length: 14 amino acids. The CDR3 spells CASSEALRVVGYTF. CDR3 bases: TGTGCCAGCAGTGAAGCGCTCAGGGTGGTTGGCTACACCTTC.

V and J are TRBV9 and TRBJ2-7; 9 nucleotides align to TRBD2. V dropped 7 bases and J dropped 6; count of bases not matched to a gene: 11. Germline V gives CDR1 SGDLS, CDR2 YYNGEE. The CDR3 sequence is 14 residues long. In DNA, the CDR3 is TGTGCCAGCGGAAAAGCGGGAGGAAAAGGCGAGCAGTACTTC. Protein sequence: CASGKAGGKGEQYF.

The chain employs TRBV7-8 and TRBJ2-5, with no clear D. Germline values: CDR1 SGHVS, CDR2 FQNEAQ. Trimming left V 4 bases short and J 7 bases short, with 13 bases between. CDR3 length equals 13 residues. The CDR3 DNA is TGTGCCAGCAGCTCGGACCCGACGAGGACCCAGTACTTC. Amino acids: CASSSDPTRTQYF.